This TCR beta chain came from a study of Graves' ophthalmopathy and Graves' hyperthyroidism. This clonotype came up many times. Its antigen is currently unknown. V gave up 4 bases and J gave up 3 bases, with 18 bases separating them. Germline lookup yields CDR1 SQVTM and CDR2 ANQGSEA. This CDR3 contains 15 residues. The study recruited hyperthyroidism patients aged 18 to 65 who were newly diagnosed, under 2 months' duration. Points from the study as a whole: With around 69% sensitivity and approximately 72% specificity, the model predicted ophthalmopathy progression.

CDR3 regions of TCR beta were amplified from RNA transcripts. HTBI primers were used in a first-round RT-PCR, which preceded a second-round multiplex PCR. TCRdb independently ran MiXCR on the multiplex PCR reads; one entry per CDR3 protein. Of 680,000 or so distinct CDR3 sequences listed, 22% were seen once; the top ten hold around 6.9%. Sequencing input: peripheral blood. The rearrangement uses TRBV29-1 and TRBJ1-2; weak D call: TRBD1 (6 bases). The receptor was isolated from a young woman with stable Graves' hyperthyroidism. Some clones in this sample may be carry-over from other donors' samples. CDR3 nucleotides: TGCAGCGTTGGGAAGACTGTCGGGGGCCACTATGGCTACACCTTC. Protein product: CSVGKTVGGHYGYTF.